Listed below are T cell receptor beta chains from one sample, sequenced in a study of shared clonotypes between healthy human individuals. Assay used: immunoSEQ multiplex PCR; TCRdb lists only in-frame clones, some missing. The sample lists more than 2 million clones; roughly 95% were seen once. Input material: naive CD4+ T cells sorted from blood. The receptors derive from a man between 18 and 35 years old in good health. The CDR3 runs from the conserved cysteine through the conserved F or W. D genes are given only for firm matches. For some rows the clone size is stated as once, few or many, or as a class when expanded; others skip it.

CDR3 length	V gene	clone size	J gene	D gene	CDR3 DNA	CDR3 protein
16	TRBV27	NA	TRBJ2-7	TRBD2	TGTGCCAGCAGTTCCACCCTGGGACTAGCGGTCTACGAGCAGTACTTC	CASSSTLGLAVYEQYF
15	TRBV19	NA	TRBJ2-3	TRBD2	TGTGCCAGTTATCCAAGCGGGGGGCTCACAGATACGCAGTATTTT	CASYPSGGLTDTQYF
15	TRBV28	once	TRBJ2-7	NA	TGTGCCAGCAGTTTCGGAAGGGCAGGCTCCTACGAGCAGTACTTC	CASSFGRAGSYEQYF
15	TRBV6-1	NA	TRBJ2-2	NA	TGTGCCAGCAGTGCCGGGGGGCTGGGGACCGGGGAGCTGTTTTTT	CASSAGGLGTGELFF
16	TRBV30	NA	TRBJ2-2	TRBD2	TGTGCCTGGAGTCCCTGGAGCGGGGTGAGCACCGGGGAGCTGTTTTTT	CAWSPWSGVSTGELFF
14	TRBV6-1	NA	TRBJ2-2	NA	TGTGCCCTAAGGGGAGGGGGCAACACCGGGGAGCTGTTTTTT	CALRGGGNTGELFF
15	TRBV10-1	NA	TRBJ2-5	NA	TGCGCCAGCAGTGAGACGGTACGGAGTCAAGAGACCCAGTACTTC	CASSETVRSQETQYF
15	TRBV7-2	NA	TRBJ2-2	TRBD2	TGTGCCAGCAAGGAAGCTAGCGGGAACACCGGGGAGCTGTTTTTT	CASKEASGNTGELFF
15	TRBV18	NA	TRBJ1-5	NA	TGTGCCAGCTCACCCCAACAGGATGCCGGGGAGCCCCAGCATTTT	CASSPQQDAGEPQHF
17	TRBV5-6	NA	TRBJ2-2	NA	TGTGCCAGCAGCAACCCACTTGCGGACGGTCTGGCCGGGGAGCTGTTTTTT	CASSNPLADGLAGELFF
15	TRBV6-5	NA	TRBJ2-7	TRBD2	TGTGCCAGCACCAGGGGGGCTAGCGGGGCTTACGAGCAGTACTTC	CASTRGASGAYEQYF
16	TRBV11-2	once	TRBJ2-5	TRBD2	TGTGCCAGCAGCTGGGATCGCGGGAGGGGTCAAGAGACCCAGTACTTC	CASSWDRGRGQETQYF
15	TRBV7-6	NA	TRBJ2-1	NA	TGTGCCAGCAGCCAGGACAGCTTCTCCTACAATGAGCAGTTCTTC	CASSQDSFSYNEQFF
13	TRBV29-1	NA	TRBJ1-1	TRBD1	TGCAGCATATTACAGGGGCTCAACACTGAAGCTTTCTTT	CSILQGLNTEAFF
15	TRBV6-1	NA	TRBJ2-5	NA	TGTGCCAGCAGTGAAAACCGGGACAACCAAGAGACCCAGTACTTC	CASSENRDNQETQYF
15	TRBV11-2	NA	TRBJ2-3	TRBD2	TGTGCCAGCAGCTTGGAGCTAGCGGGATTACATACGCAGTATTTT	CASSLELAGLHTQYF
14	TRBV27	NA	TRBJ2-1	TRBD2	TGTGCCAGCAGTGTGGGACTAGCTGGGGTCGAGCAGTTCTTC	CASSVGLAGVEQFF
15	TRBV28	NA	TRBJ2-3	NA	TGTGCCAGCAGCCCAGGGAGCAGGGGCACAGATACGCAGTATTTT	CASSPGSRGTDTQYF
15	TRBV2	NA	TRBJ1-5	NA	TGTGCCAGCAGTGTCGAGGGGTCCCGAGGTCAGCCCCAGCATTTT	CASSVEGSRGQPQHF
16	TRBV4-1	NA	TRBJ2-5	TRBD1	TGCGCCAGCAGCCAAGGTGGGACAGGGATTCGAGAGACCCAGTACTTC	CASSQGGTGIRETQYF
16	TRBV5-6	once	TRBJ2-1	NA	TGTGCCAGCAGCTTTCCCCGAGGGGGGCTGACCGCTGAGCAGTTCTTC	CASSFPRGGLTAEQFF
15	TRBV6-5	NA	TRBJ2-7	TRBD2	TGTGCCAGCAGCCGGGCGCGGACTAGTACCTACGAGCAGTACTTC	CASSRARTSTYEQYF
16	TRBV5-1	NA	TRBJ2-2	NA	TGCGCCAGCAGCTTGGCCGGGATCGGGTACACCGGGGAGCTGTTTTTT	CASSLAGIGYTGELFF
14	TRBV25-1	NA	TRBJ2-1	TRBD2	TGTGCCAGCAGTGAGGGAGGGGCCTACAATGAGCAGTTCTTC	CASSEGGAYNEQFF
14	TRBV7-2	NA	TRBJ2-6	NA	TGTGCCAGCAGCCTCGACTCTGGGGCCAACGTCCTGACTTTC	CASSLDSGANVLTF
9	TRBV20-1	NA	TRBJ2-5	NA	TGCAGTGCACCAGAGACCCAGTACTTC	CSAPETQYF
15	TRBV7-9	NA	TRBJ2-1	NA	TGTGCCAGCAGCTTAGTACAGGGCCCCAACAATGAGCAGTTCTTC	CASSLVQGPNNEQFF
11	TRBV30	NA	TRBJ2-5	NA	TGTGCCTGGACTGAAAGGGAGACCCAGTACTTC	CAWTERETQYF
18	TRBV23-1	NA	TRBJ1-1	TRBD1	TGCGCCAGCAAACCCCCGGTAGGGGGACAGAAGTGGGAGTATGAAGCTTTCTTT	CASKPPVGGQKWEYEAFF
16	TRBV30	NA	TRBJ1-1	NA	TGTGCCTGGAGTGTATTGGACAGTATAATGAACACTGAAGCTTTCTTT	CAWSVLDSIMNTEAFF
16	TRBV27	NA	TRBJ2-2	NA	TGTGCCAGCAGTTTATTTGGTCTGGCGAACACCGGGGAGCTGTTTTTT	CASSLFGLANTGELFF
12	TRBV30	NA	TRBJ1-2	NA	TGTGCCTGGACAGGCCTGGCTTGGGGCTACACCTTC	CAWTGLAWGYTF
16	TRBV10-3	NA	TRBJ2-1	TRBD2	TGTGCCATGAGGTCGGGCCCACTAGCGGGAGGCGGTGAGCAGTTCTTC	CAMRSGPLAGGGEQFF
13	TRBV11-1	NA	TRBJ2-7	NA	TGTGCCAGCAGCTTAGGAGGGGCTCGCGAGCAGTACTTC	CASSLGGAREQYF
19	TRBV6-1	NA	TRBJ2-3	TRBD2	TGTGCCAGCAGTGAACTCCGGACTAGCGGGAGATGGGGCACAGATACGCAGTATTTT	CASSELRTSGRWGTDTQYF
14	TRBV11-2	NA	TRBJ1-1	NA	TGTGCCAGCAGCTCCTGGACAGAGAACACTGAAGCTTTCTTT	CASSSWTENTEAFF
14	TRBV10-3	NA	TRBJ2-5	NA	TGTGCCATCAGTGTGAGGGGTCCTCAAGAGACCCAGTACTTC	CAISVRGPQETQYF
15	TRBV19	NA	TRBJ2-5	NA	TGTGCCAGTAGTATCTCAGGGGCTGTTTCAGAGACCCAGTACTTC	CASSISGAVSETQYF
18	TRBV7-9	few	TRBJ2-6	TRBD2	TGTGCCAGCAGTAGACTAGGGACTAGCGTGTTTGGGGCCAACGTCCTGACTTTC	CASSRLGTSVFGANVLTF
15	TRBV2	NA	TRBJ1-4	TRBD1	TGTGCCAGCAGCCTCGAGAACCGGGACAGTGAAAAACTGTTTTTT	CASSLENRDSEKLFF
14	TRBV15	NA	TRBJ1-1	NA	TGTGCCACCAGCCTACTACTGGGAAACACTGAAGCTTTCTTT	CATSLLLGNTEAFF
14	TRBV7-6	NA	TRBJ1-1	TRBD1	TGTGCCAGCAGCCCGGGACAGGGCGCTTATGAAGCTTTCTTT	CASSPGQGAYEAFF
16	TRBV11-2	once	TRBJ1-2	NA	TGTGCCAGCAGCTTAGAGGGGGCCTTTCTTAACTATGGCTACACCTTC	CASSLEGAFLNYGYTF
15	TRBV2	NA	TRBJ2-2	TRBD1	TGTGCCAGCAGTTTGACAGGGGCTGGCACCGGGGAGCTGTTTTTT	CASSLTGAGTGELFF